This TCR beta chain comes out of a study of shared clonotypes between healthy human individuals. Study-wide results and limits: For naive CD4 cells, roughly 5% of clonotypes were shared across a few donors.

Note on this clone: Its antigen remains unknown.

Every donor, a Caucasian adult, lived in Nashville, Tennessee. A split of CD4+ cells into CD45RA+ naive and CD45RA-negative memory subsets was performed. The V end lost 2 bases, the J end lost 4 bases, and 12 bases lay between the germline ends. CDR1 is MDHEN and CDR2 is SYDVKM in the germline V gene. The CDR3 sequence is 15 residues long. For each subset, genomic DNA was distributed in equal portions over several immunoSEQ plates. Assay: immunoSEQ multiplex PCR; the TCRdb copy retains only in-frame clones and omits some. Among fewer than 1.8 million clones listed, about 98.5% were seen once. Sequenced input: naive CD4+ T cells sorted from blood. Regarding subset: CD45RA+ positively selected. V gene TRBV28 combines with J gene TRBJ1-5; D is unresolved. This clonotype originated in a man aged 30-40 years in good health. The CDR3 DNA follows: TGTGCCAGCAGTTTAGAGAGTGGAAGAAATCAGCCCCAGCATTTT. This gives the protein CASSLESGRNQPQHF.